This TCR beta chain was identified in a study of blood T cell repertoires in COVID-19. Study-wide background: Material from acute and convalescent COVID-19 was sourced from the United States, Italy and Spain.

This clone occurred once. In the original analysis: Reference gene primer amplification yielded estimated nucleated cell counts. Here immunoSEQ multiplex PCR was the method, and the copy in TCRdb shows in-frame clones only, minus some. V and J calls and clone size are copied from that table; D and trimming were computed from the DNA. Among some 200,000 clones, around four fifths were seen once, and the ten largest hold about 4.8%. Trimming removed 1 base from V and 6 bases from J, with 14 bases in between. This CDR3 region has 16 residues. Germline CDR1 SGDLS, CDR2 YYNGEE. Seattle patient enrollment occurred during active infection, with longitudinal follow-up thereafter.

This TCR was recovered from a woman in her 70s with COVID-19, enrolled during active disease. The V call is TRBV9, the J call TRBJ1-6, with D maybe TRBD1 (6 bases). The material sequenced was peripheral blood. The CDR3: CASSVPSGTLNSPLHF. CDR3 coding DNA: TGTGCCAGCAGCGTACCCTCCGGGACACTTAATTCACCCCTCCACTTT.